This T cell receptor beta chain emerged from a study of blood T cells in healthy people across ages (dated by TCRdb to about 2015). Study-wide context: Template switching captured roughly one uniquely barcoded TCR beta cDNA molecule per two T cells in model experiments. Using deep sequencing normalized with unique cDNA molecular identifiers, the study measured how TCR beta repertoire diversity changes with age. The donors were split into four age groups: young (average 16 years), middle-aged (39), aged (around 67) and long-lived (roughly 77). To avoid experimental bias, donors of different ages were randomly spread across the sequencing lanes. The study analyzed two additional independent replicas of 1 million unique cDNA reads from the same blood draw for two donors, one aged 18 to 29 and one aged 80 or older. Overall study results and their limits: Because profiling used bulk unsorted PBMCs, naive and antigen-experienced compartments could not be compared conclusively. Estimates of total diversity based on one million sequenced T cells were considered lower bounds and underestimates. A strong correlation was found between observed TCR beta diversity and the percentage of naive T cells measured by flow cytometry. Compared with the aged group, the long-lived group had more naive CD4+ T cells, fewer expanded clones and increased TCR diversity, a pattern suggesting age selection. Donor CMV infection status was unknown, potentially confounding age-related changes in expanded clonotypes. Observed TCR beta diversity per million T cells fell roughly linearly with age, and a significant reduction was already apparent by age roughly 40.

V and J are truncated by 7 bases and 0 bases respectively, leaving an intervening sequence of 14 bases. The CDR3 holds 15 amino acids from the cysteine to the phenylalanine. The CDR3 DNA has 45 bases and is translated from base 1. Reading the germline V gene gives CDR1 SGHTA and CDR2 FQGNSA. Library method: 5' RACE. This sample was sequenced with an Illumina HiSeq 2500. The second PCR ran for about 6 to 12 cycles and used a J-beta primer mix along with a sample-barcoded 5' primer. A unique molecular identifier was introduced onto each TCR beta cDNA molecule by a template-switch 5' adaptor carrying 12 random nucleotides. Each sample yielded at least 2.5 million CDR3-containing paired-end reads. First-strand cDNA synthesis was performed from all RNA using the Mint cDNA synthesis kit, with priming by a TRBC-specific oligonucleotide. Following uracil-DNA glycosylase treatment, a first 18-cycle PCR with universal primers M1SS and BC2_uni_R was performed on all cDNA. Per the original workflow: For normalization, 1 million high-quality reads, each with a distinct molecular identifier, were randomly selected from each sample. Instead of being binned into consensus sequences, reads with shared molecular identifiers were discarded. MiTCR, set to a Q25 quality threshold and the strictest error-elimination algorithm, was used for CDR3 identification, clonotype clustering and error correction. A nonparametric unseen species model with Euler transformation was used to estimate a lower bound on total TCR beta diversity. Starting from the raw public reads, TCRdb applied fastp trimming at Q25, assembled clones with MiXCR and retained in-frame beta chains. Each entry is one CDR3 protein sequence, shown with its most common DNA and genes. The V and J calls here are based on TCRdb, not the publication. The sample yields fewer than 950,000 distinct CDR3 sequences; about 37% were counted once. Around 13% of the sample comes from the top ten.

The donors were 40 or so Caucasian individuals from Russia, aged roughly 6 to 100 years, who were systemically healthy. Each donor gave 8 to 10 milliliters of peripheral blood, collected into EDTA-treated Vacutainer tubes. Ficoll-Paque density-gradient centrifugation was used to isolate PBMCs, with at least 6.5 million obtained per sample. Trizol reagent was used to extract total RNA from the PBMCs, yielding at least 6 micrograms per sample. For every donor, flow cytometry on a PBMC aliquot measured the percentage of naive CD45RAhigh/CD27high T cells. This clonotype came up a few times. Its specific antigen is unknown. Within one base of it there is no much larger clone, and no base qualities were kept.

Sequencing used blood. The receptor comes from a man aged 18 to 29 in good health. In this chain, TRBV7-2 is recombined with TRBJ2-3; there is no confident call for the D gene. In nucleotides, the sequence is TGTGCCAGCAACCAGGTCGGCCGGAGCACAGATACGCAGTATTTT. It codes for CASNQVGRSTDTQYF.